Shown below are 20 T cell receptor beta chains from a single sample sequenced in a study of vaccination effects on CD4 cells after COVID-19. The protocol was immunoSEQ multiplex PCR, while the TCRdb copy is restricted to in-frame clones and leaves out a portion. The sample includes 50,000 or so clones, roughly 80% of them seen just once. Their antigens remain unidentified. Sequencing followed a ViraFEST assay step that expanded antigen-specific CD4+ T cells with viral peptide pools. CD4+ T cells were isolated after approximately 10 days of culture. The sequences come from CD4+ T cells from PBMCs cultured with HCoV-229E spike peptides, collected before COVID-19 vaccination. These receptors all stem from a human donor who received a COVID-19 vaccine.

This chain's CDR3 is CASSGASGGTTDTQYF. CDR3 nucleotides: TGCGCCAGCAGCGGAGCTAGCGGGGGGACCACAGATACGCAGTATTTT. The rearrangement links TRBV4-3 to TRBJ2-3; TRBD2 aligns across 11 bases. The CDR3 extends over 16 amino acids. Trimming at V came to 5 bases and at J to 2 bases, leaving 6 bases not matched to a gene. Germline values: CDR1 LGHNA, CDR2 YSLEER.

The chain carries TRBV5-5 and TRBJ2-5; no firm D call. The CDR3 is 16 residues long. CDR1 SGHKS and CDR2 YYEKEE come from the germline V gene (reference sequence). Trimming left V 1 base short and J 5 bases short, with 18 bases between. CDR3 amino acids: CASSLLPFPVGETQYF. The DNA of the CDR3 is TGTGCCAGCAGCTTGCTACCCTTCCCGGTGGGGGAGACCCAGTACTTC.

CDR3 in DNA: TGTGCCACCAGTGATTTGGGCGGGGGGGCAAATGAGCAGTTCTTC. Its translation is CATSDLGGGANEQFF. The chain couples TRBV24-1 to TRBJ2-1; 9 bases align to TRBD2. Per germline, CDR1 KGHDR and CDR2 SFDVKD. This CDR3 comprises 15 residues. Unmatched junction bases numbered 3, after V lost 0 bases and J lost 7 bases.

The count of this clone is one. CDR3 sequence (DNA): TGTGCCAGCTCAGCTTGGCGGGCGGCTAATGAAAAACTGTTTTTT. Amino acids: CASSAWRAANEKLFF. J is TRBJ1-4 and V is TRBV5-8; the D is unclear. The CDR3 covers 15 residues. Trimming removed 7 bases at V and 3 bases at J, with 16 bases between. Germline CDR1 reads SGHTS; CDR2 reads YDEGEE.

The V call is TRBV7-2, the J call TRBJ1-2, with 8 nucleotides matching TRBD1. Germline assignment: CDR1 SGHTA and CDR2 FQGNSA. J was trimmed by 4 bases and V by 1 base; bases with no gene match: 2. The CDR3 has 14 amino acids. The CDR3: CASSLGDRGYGYTF. The CDR3 bases are TGTGCCAGCAGCTTAGGTGACAGGGGCTATGGCTACACCTTC.

This chain uses TRBV5-4 with TRBJ1-6, with D perhaps matching TRBD1 (6 bases). Trimming cost V 1 base and J 8 bases, with 10 bases left between them. The CDR3 loop spans 14 amino acids. Germline CDR1 SGHNT, CDR2 YYREEE (reference sequence). The CDR3, as DNA: TGTGCCAGCAGCTTGTCGGCAGGGGATTCACCCCTCCACTTT. Protein product: CASSLSAGDSPLHF.

The rearrangement links TRBV18 to TRBJ1-5, with TRBD1 as a possible D gene (6 bases). This CDR3 is 15 amino acids long. Per the germline V gene, CDR1 is KGHSH and CDR2 is LQKENI. V gave up 3 bases and J gave up 6 bases, with 15 bases separating them. CDR3 in DNA: TGTGCCAGCTCACCTGGGAACAGGGATGGTCAGCCCCAGCATTTT. Amino acids: CASSPGNRDGQPQHF.

The rearrangement joins TRBV3-1 (or the pseudogene TRBV3-2) to TRBJ1-2, with D possibly matching TRBD1 (5 bases). Germline CDR1 LGHDT, CDR2 YNNKEL (reference sequence). V shed 0 bases and J shed 8 bases, with 13 bases lying between them. This CDR3 contains 14 residues. This chain's CDR3 is CASSQEGRVGGYTF. CDR3 in DNA: TGTGCCAGCAGCCAAGAGGGGCGGGTGGGCGGCTACACCTTC.

The rearrangement joins TRBV6-5 to TRBJ1-3; possible D gene TRBD1, 5 bases. Trimming stripped 6 bases from V and 0 bases from J, with 12 bases between. The V gene's germline CDR1 is MNHEY and CDR2 SVGAGI. The CDR3 sequence is 15 residues long. CDR3 protein: CASRRQYDSGNTIYF. The CDR3 coding sequence is TGTGCCAGCAGACGACAGTACGACTCTGGAAACACCATATATTTT.

This chain links TRBV2 with TRBJ2-1; D is undetermined. V was clipped by 8 bases and J by 5 bases, with 10 bases between them. The CDR3 is 12 amino acids. CDR1 is SNHLY and CDR2 is FYNNEI in the germline V gene. Here the CDR3 reads CASLYYDNEQFF. The CDR3 region has the DNA TGTGCCAGCCTATACTACGACAATGAGCAGTTCTTC.

This rearrangement joins TRBV9 to TRBJ1-1; TRBD1 matches 7 bases. The germline CDR1 and CDR2 sequences are SGDLS and YYNGEE. This CDR3 spans 15 amino acids. V trimming: 0 bases; J trimming: 4 bases; junction bases outside the gene matches: 6. The CDR3 loop reads CASSVVEDRPTEAFF. Here the CDR3 DNA reads TGTGCCAGCAGCGTAGTTGAGGACAGGCCCACTGAAGCTTTCTTT. Supplemented by reference TRBV9 and TRBJ1-1, the full variable domain reads DSGVTQTPKHLITATGQRVTLRCSPRSGDLSVYWYQQSLDQGLQFLIQYYNGEERAKGNILERFSAQQFPDLHSELNLSSLELGDSALYFCASSVVEDRPTEAFFGQGTRLTVV.

The chain joins TRBV12-3 or TRBV12-4 to TRBJ2-5; D is undetermined. V dropped 1 base and J dropped 5 bases, with 8 bases sitting between them. The CDR3 has 13 amino acids. The CDR3 sequence: CASSLGKWETQYF. The CDR3 DNA sequence: TGTGCCAGCAGTTTAGGGAAGTGGGAGACCCAGTACTTC.

Points on this clone: Other DNA sequences in this specimen translate into the identical CDR3. V is TRBV28 and J is TRBJ1-4; 7 bases map to TRBD1. Germline values: CDR1 MDHEN, CDR2 SYDVKM. The ends lost 3 bases at V and 4 bases at J; junction bases unmatched: 2. This CDR3 has 14 amino acids. The CDR3 sequence is CASSFRGGNEKLFF. Written as DNA, the CDR3 is TGTGCCAGCAGTTTCAGGGGGGGTAATGAAAAACTGTTTTTT.

The gene calls are TRBV2 and TRBJ2-5; D unresolved. With 4 bases removed from V and 0 bases from J, the gap between germline ends came to 12 bases. This CDR3 comprises 15 residues. Looked up from germline, CDR1 is SNHLY and CDR2 is FYNNEI. This CDR3 is CASSASRSYQETQYF. In DNA, the CDR3 is TGTGCCAGCAGTGCCAGCAGGTCTTACCAAGAGACCCAGTACTTC.

The chain combines TRBV12-3 or TRBV12-4 with TRBJ2-1; the D gene is possibly TRBD1 (6 bases). CDR3 length equals 13 residues. Between the trimmed V and J ends, which lost 6 bases and 3 bases, there was a span of 9 bases. CDR3: CASSRDNYNEQFF. The CDR3 DNA sequence: TGTGCCAGCAGCCGGGACAACTACAATGAGCAGTTCTTC.

This sequence joins TRBV10-1 and TRBJ2-7, with D perhaps TRBD1 or TRBD2 (5 bases each). CDR3 size: 11 residues. Per the germline V gene, CDR1 is WNHNN and CDR2 is SYGVQD (reference sequence). Between the trimmed V and J ends, which lost 6 bases and 7 bases, there was a span of 10 bases. DNA for the CDR3: TGCGCCAGCAGGGGGACGGGTGAGCAGTACGTC. The encoded protein is CASRGTGEQYV.

This chain uses TRBV30 with TRBJ2-1; a weak D match, TRBD1 (6 bases). The CDR3 covers 14 residues. Germline V gives CDR1 GTSNPN, CDR2 SVGIG (reference sequence). V gave up 0 bases and J gave up 3 bases, with 9 bases separating them. CDR3 protein: CAWSVGGHYNEQFF. In nucleotides, the CDR3 is TGTGCCTGGAGTGTTGGGGGACACTACAATGAGCAGTTCTTC.

This chain joins TRBV5-1 and TRBJ1-2; D may be TRBD1 (6 bases). Looked up from germline, CDR1 is SGHRS and CDR2 is YFSETQ. Trimming cost V 3 bases and J 8 bases, with 17 bases left between them. This CDR3 comprises 14 residues. The CDR3 sequence: CASSWSGGQRGYTF. The CDR3 DNA sequence: TGCGCCAGCAGCTGGAGTGGGGGGCAGAGAGGCTACACCTTC.

The V gene is TRBV9, the J gene TRBJ2-2; no reliable D call. The CDR3 consists of 15 residues. Germline CDR1 and CDR2: SGDLS and YYNGEE. Trimming pared 2 bases from V and 1 base from J, leaving 9 bases between. The CDR3 protein is CASSVNTLNTGELFF. CDR3 nucleotide sequence: TGTGCCAGCAGCGTCAACACTCTGAACACCGGGGAGCTGTTTTTT.

The rearrangement links TRBV3-1 (or the pseudogene TRBV3-2) to TRBJ2-5; 8 bases are a match to TRBD2. The V gene end was trimmed by 2 bases and the J gene end by 2 bases; junction bases not matched to a gene: 4. Germline V gene data show CDR1 as LGHDT and CDR2 as YNNKEL (reference sequence). This CDR3 region has 15 residues. CDR3 loop: CASSQFGGGQETQYF. In DNA form, the CDR3 reads TGTGCCAGCAGCCAATTCGGCGGGGGGCAAGAGACCCAGTACTTC.